This T cell receptor (beta chain) was found in a study of identical twins. The CDR3 is 15 residues long. V dropped 5 bases and J dropped 0 bases, with 14 bases sitting between them. Germline-derived CDR1 and CDR2 are MDHEN and SYDVKM. A word on this clonotype: Its target is not known.

The study, taken as a whole, reports: Fewer insertions were carried by abundant cord blood beta clonotypes, but none was seen in memory repertoires.

The cDNA had a unique molecular identifier and a template-switch universal primer site. Each CDR3 protein is one row after TCRdb ran MiXCR on the 5' RACE reads. Counted here are 270,000 or so distinct CDR3 sequences, about 8.5% occurring once; the ten biggest clones make up 2.5% to 3.5%. This sample was shared with a second study, whose subject was yellow fever vaccine responses in identical twins.

This sequence originates from a woman in her late teens or twenties in good health. Sequenced sample: CD8+ T cells sorted from blood. The chain couples TRBV28 to TRBJ2-7; D call uncertain. Written as DNA, the CDR3 is TGTGCCAGCAGTACGCCGGACGGAGACTCCTACGAGCAGTACTTC. Translating gives CASSTPDGDSYEQYF.